Listed below are T cell receptor beta chains from one sample, sequenced in a study of T cells after yellow fever vaccination. TCRdb independently ran MiXCR on the 5' RACE reads; one entry per CDR3 protein. This sample has about 310,000 distinct CDR3 sequences, with 3.6% found just once. This sample comprised PBMCs, obtained on the day of the yellow fever booster vaccination. The receptors here all came from a man younger than 30 who received the YFV17D yellow fever vaccine. CDR3s include the opening cysteine and the closing phenylalanine or tryptophan. D genes are given only for firm matches. Not every row has a clone size; where given, it reads once, few, many or a size class.

NA,TRBV24-1,TRBJ2-3,many,TGTGCCACCAGGTCTACCACGGGGGTCGATACGCAGTATTTT,CATRSTTGVDTQYF
TRBD2,TRBV3-1,TRBJ2-1,few,TGTGCCAGCAGCCAAGATGACGGGACTAGCGGGGGGAATGAGCAGTTCTTC,CASSQDDGTSGGNEQFF
NA,TRBV2,TRBJ1-5,many,TGTGCCAGCAGTGAATTGCAGGGCCCTCAGCCCCAGCATTTT,CASSELQGPQPQHF
NA,TRBV5-1,TRBJ1-3,NA,TGCGCCAGCAGCTTGGAAACGCACTCTGGAAACACCATATATTTT,CASSLETHSGNTIYF
TRBD2,TRBV4-3,TRBJ2-1,many,TGCGCCAGCAGCCCCACTAGCGATTTCTACAATGAGCAGTTCTTC,CASSPTSDFYNEQFF
TRBD1,TRBV12-3/TRBV12-4,TRBJ2-7,many,TGTGCCAGCAGGCCTCGACAGGGGATGTGGTCCTACGAGCAGTACTTC,CASRPRQGMWSYEQYF
TRBD2,TRBV5-4,TRBJ2-1,NA,TGTGCCAGCAGCTTTGCGGGGGGGCCGAATGAGCAGTTCTTC,CASSFAGGPNEQFF
TRBD1,TRBV7-9,TRBJ1-1,few,TGTGCCAGCAGCCCTACTCGGGACAGGGAAGCTTTCTTT,CASSPTRDREAFF
NA,TRBV6-2/TRBV6-3,TRBJ2-4,many,TGTGCCAGCAGTTGGGGGTTGGACAAAAACATTCAGTACTTC,CASSWGLDKNIQYF
NA,TRBV7-2,TRBJ2-5,many,TGTGCCAGCAGCATATCCGGGACGTCTCAAGAGACCCAGTACTTC,CASSISGTSQETQYF
NA,TRBV12-3/TRBV12-4,TRBJ2-4,many,TGTGCCATCCTATATGTCGGAGCCAAAAACATTCAGTACTTC,CAILYVGAKNIQYF
NA,TRBV3-1,TRBJ1-1,many,TGTGCCAGCAGCCCCCGGGGCAGGAGGGCTTTCTTT,CASSPRGRRAFF
NA,TRBV20-1,TRBJ2-5,few,TGCAGTGCTAGAGGGGCCCGAAACGAAGAGACCCAGTACTTC,CSARGARNEETQYF
NA,TRBV20-1,TRBJ2-2,few,NA,CSARGSGRAFGGELFF
NA,TRBV6-2/TRBV6-3,TRBJ1-1,few,TGTGCCAGCAGACCATGGTCCCTAATCGGGGACACTGAAGCTTTCTTT,CASRPWSLIGDTEAFF
NA,TRBV5-1,TRBJ2-5,many,TGCGCCAGCGAGTACCAAGAGACCCAGTACTTC,CASEYQETQYF
NA,TRBV3-1,TRBJ1-2,many,TGTGCCAGCAGCCCTTACGGGAATGGCTACACCTTC,CASSPYGNGYTF
NA,TRBV24-1,TRBJ1-3,NA,TGTGCCACCAGTGATCCCACAGGCTCTGGAAACACCATATATTTT,CATSDPTGSGNTIYF
NA,TRBV5-6,TRBJ1-5,NA,TGTGCCAGCAGCTTGCTTGGAGGGGCCAGGCGGGACCAGCCCCAGCATTTT,CASSLLGGARRDQPQHF
TRBD1,TRBV7-8,TRBJ2-7,NA,TGTGCCAGCAGCTTACCTACAGGGGTTCACTACGAGCAGTACTTC,CASSLPTGVHYEQYF
NA,TRBV9,TRBJ2-3,few,TGTGCCAGCAGGGCCGGGGGGCTCACAGATACGCAGTATTTT,CASRAGGLTDTQYF
NA,TRBV19,TRBJ1-2,few,TGTGCCAGTAGTATACCCCGGGACATCTATGGCTACACCTTC,CASSIPRDIYGYTF
NA,TRBV7-2,TRBJ2-1,many,TGTGCCAGCAGCTCCCGGGACCCGGGGTACAATGAGCAGTTCTTC,CASSSRDPGYNEQFF
TRBD2,TRBV4-2,TRBJ2-1,few,TGTGCCAGCAGCCAAGAGGCGCGTGGGCTAGCGGGGACCAATGAGCAGTTCTTC,CASSQEARGLAGTNEQFF
TRBD1,TRBV14,TRBJ1-5,NA,TGTGCCAGCAGCCACCACCCTCGTCCCGGGACAGGGTCTCAGCCCCAGCATTTT,CASSHHPRPGTGSQPQHF
TRBD1,TRBV19,TRBJ1-5,NA,TGTGCCAGTAGTATCGCCCGACAGGGATGGATTCAGCCCCAGCATTTT,CASSIARQGWIQPQHF
NA,TRBV5-6,TRBJ2-7,NA,TGTGCCAGCAGCCCATGGGGAGACTCCTACGAGCAGTACTTC,CASSPWGDSYEQYF
NA,TRBV5-6,TRBJ2-1,many,TGTGCCAGCAGCTTGGCTGTCGATGAGCAGTTCTTC,CASSLAVDEQFF
TRBD2,TRBV7-2,TRBJ2-3,NA,TGTGCCAGCAGCTTAGTAGGCGGGGGAGGGGCTGATACGCAGTATTTT,CASSLVGGGGADTQYF
NA,TRBV7-7,TRBJ1-5,few,TGTGCCAGCAGCCCCGATTGGAAGGTAATGAGCAATCAGCCCCAGCATTTT,CASSPDWKVMSNQPQHF
NA,TRBV10-2,TRBJ1-2,NA,TGCGCCAGCAGTGATTTAACAGGGACTTCCGCTAACTATGGCTACACCTTC,CASSDLTGTSANYGYTF
TRBD1,TRBV6-5,TRBJ1-1,NA,TGTGCCAGCAGTTACTCCGGGACAGGGGACTCGAAAGCTTTCTTT,CASSYSGTGDSKAFF
NA,TRBV12-3/TRBV12-4,TRBJ2-2,NA,TGTGCCAGCAGTTTGCGGGGGCTCACCGGGGAGCTGTTTTTT,CASSLRGLTGELFF